This T cell receptor (beta chain) was recorded in a study of blood T cell repertoires in COVID-19. Looking at the study overall: From the United States, Italy and Spain came samples of acute and convalescent COVID-19. From T cells, B-cell-depleted T cells, or PBMCs came the material, which was cDNA or gDNA.

Trimming removed 4 bases from V and 5 bases from J, with 11 bases in between. This CDR3 has 13 residues. Germline CDR1 reads SGHVS; CDR2 reads FQNEAQ. This clone was seen just once. Original methodology: Reference gene primers were amplified, and this amplification served to estimate nucleated cell counts. Sequencing used immunoSEQ multiplex PCR; TCRdb keeps in-frame clones, though not all of them. V and J calls and clone size are given by that table; D and trimming were obtained from the DNA. The sample contains roughly 320,000 clones, roughly 86% of which appear only once. The sample consisted of peripheral blood. This sequence joins TRBV7-8 and TRBJ2-5, with D unresolved. This TCR was recovered from a man in his 70s with acute or convalescent COVID-19. Here the CDR3 DNA reads TGTGCCAGCAGCTCTGACTCTCTCGAGACCCAGTACTTC. Translation: CASSSDSLETQYF.